The clone carrying this T cell receptor beta chain appeared a few times. These data are taken from a study of human T cells and chemical hapten exposure. As handled by the study authors: With a range of about 20,000 to 750,000, the median per sample was around 96,000 TCRs. MiXCR was run by TCRdb on the RACE reads, yielding one entry per CDR3 protein. The V and J calls reflect TCRdb's pipeline rather than the authors' work. The data show fewer than 95,000 distinct CDR3 sequences, with approximately 10% seen just once and over 2% held by the top ten. Time point reported: patch test 2, 6 weeks after DPC sensitization. The treatment: therapeutic diphenylcyclopropenone sensitization with weekly scalp DPC. Patients had alopecia, were aged 18 to 70, and were not pregnant. CDR1 is MNHNS and CDR2 is SASEGT in the germline V gene. The CDR3 is made up of 18 amino acids. Trimming at V came to 1 base and at J to 2 bases, leaving 13 bases not matched to a gene.

This chain joins TRBV6-1 and TRBJ1-2, with 7 bases lining up with TRBD1. This clonotype was sampled from a middle-aged man with alopecia areata. Some clones in this sample may be carry-over from other donors' samples. The sequenced sample was whole blood, obtained in connection with sensitization to the hapten diphenylcyclopropenone (DPC). The CDR3 nucleotides read TGTGCCAGCAGTGAAGAGGTCCCAGGGGGTTGGAAAAACTATGGCTACACCTTC. Translating gives CASSEEVPGGWKNYGYTF.